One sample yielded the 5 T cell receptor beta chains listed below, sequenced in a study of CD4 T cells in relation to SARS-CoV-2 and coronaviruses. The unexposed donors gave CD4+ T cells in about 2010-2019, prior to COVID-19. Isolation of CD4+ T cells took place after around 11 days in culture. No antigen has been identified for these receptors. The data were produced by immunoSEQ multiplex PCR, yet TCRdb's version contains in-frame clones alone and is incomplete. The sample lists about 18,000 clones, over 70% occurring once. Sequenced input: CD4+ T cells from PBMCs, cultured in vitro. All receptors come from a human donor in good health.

The CDR3 here is CASTTAGTGNTIYF. The CDR3 coding sequence is TGTGCCAGCACCACCGCAGGAACTGGAAACACCATATATTTT. The V gene is TRBV6-6, the J gene TRBJ1-3, with D unclear. Trimming shortened V by 7 bases and J by 2 bases, and 12 bases separated the two germline ends. The CDR3 spans 14 residues. Per the germline V gene, CDR1 is MNHNY and CDR2 is SVGAGI (reference sequence).

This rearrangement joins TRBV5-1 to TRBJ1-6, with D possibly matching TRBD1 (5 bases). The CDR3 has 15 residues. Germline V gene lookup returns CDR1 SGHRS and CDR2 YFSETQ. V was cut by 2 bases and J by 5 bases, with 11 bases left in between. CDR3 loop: CASSLDSVDNSPLHF. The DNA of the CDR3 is TGCGCCAGCAGCTTAGACAGCGTTGATAATTCACCCCTCCACTTT.

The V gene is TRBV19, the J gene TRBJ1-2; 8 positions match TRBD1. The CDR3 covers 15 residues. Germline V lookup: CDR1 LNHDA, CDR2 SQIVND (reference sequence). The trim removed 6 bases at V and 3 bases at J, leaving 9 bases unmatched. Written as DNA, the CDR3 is TGTGCCAGTAGCCCAGACAGGGGCTTCGACTATGGCTACACCTTC. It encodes CASSPDRGFDYGYTF.

The CDR3 loop is CASSNHLAGVETQYF. The CDR3 bases are TGTGCCAGCAGCAATCACCTTGCGGGAGTAGAGACCCAGTACTTC. J is TRBJ2-5 and V is TRBV5-4; the match to TRBD2 covers 7 bases. From germline, CDR1 is SGHNT and CDR2 YYREEE (reference sequence). With V trimmed by 4 bases and J by 4 bases, 10 bases remained unmatched. The CDR3 length is 15 residues.

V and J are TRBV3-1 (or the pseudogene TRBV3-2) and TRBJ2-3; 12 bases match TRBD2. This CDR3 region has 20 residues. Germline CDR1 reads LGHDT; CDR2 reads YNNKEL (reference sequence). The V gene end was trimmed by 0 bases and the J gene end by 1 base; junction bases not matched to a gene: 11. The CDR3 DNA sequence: TGTGCCAGCAGCCAAGATGCACTAGCGGGGGGCCAGGAAGGCACAGATACGCAGTATTTT. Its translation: CASSQDALAGGQEGTDTQYF.